The present T cell receptor (beta chain) was sequenced within a study of blood T cell repertoires in COVID-19. Overall study context: The origin of the acute and convalescent COVID-19 samples was the United States, Italy and Spain.

This table comes from immunoSEQ multiplex PCR, and its TCRdb copy is limited to in-frame clones, with some not included. The sample has 150,000 to 200,000 clones; 88% are singletons. Germline assignment: CDR1 SGHTS and CDR2 YDEGEE. CDR3 length: 14 amino acids. V shed 7 bases, J shed 2 bases, and the junction held 5 bases outside the gene matches. This clonotype was sampled from a man aged 35 to 55 with active or convalescent COVID-19. The chain combines TRBV5-8 with TRBJ1-3; TRBD1 agrees at 8 bases. Sequenced sample: peripheral blood. This CDR3 is CASPSGGAGNTIYF. CDR3 sequence (DNA): TGTGCCAGCCCCTCAGGGGGCGCTGGAAACACCATATATTTT.